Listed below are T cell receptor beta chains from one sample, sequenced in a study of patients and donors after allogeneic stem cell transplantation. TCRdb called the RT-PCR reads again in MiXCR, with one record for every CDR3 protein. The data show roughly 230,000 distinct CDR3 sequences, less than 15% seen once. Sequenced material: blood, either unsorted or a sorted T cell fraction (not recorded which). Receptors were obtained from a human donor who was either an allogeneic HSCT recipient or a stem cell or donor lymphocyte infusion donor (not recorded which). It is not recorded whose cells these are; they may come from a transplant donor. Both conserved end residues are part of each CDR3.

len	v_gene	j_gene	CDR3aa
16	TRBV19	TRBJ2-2	CASSTLAGVSTGELFF
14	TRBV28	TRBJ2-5	CASSSPGQQETQYF
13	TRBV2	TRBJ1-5	CASRMNSNQPQHF
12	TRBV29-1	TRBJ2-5	CSVGAGRETQYF
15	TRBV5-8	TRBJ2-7	CASSLLSGGTYEQYF
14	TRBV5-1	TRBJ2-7	CASSFSGGPYEQYF
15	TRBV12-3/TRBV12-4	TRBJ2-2	CASTRGTGVTGELFF
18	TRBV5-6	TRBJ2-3	CASSFRRRMVEGSDTQYF
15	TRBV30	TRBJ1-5	CAWSVPSGSNQPQHF
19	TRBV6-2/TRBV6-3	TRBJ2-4	CASTGLVGVGRPTKNIQYF
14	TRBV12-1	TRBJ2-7	CASSGGDISYEQYF
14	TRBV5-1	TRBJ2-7	CASSIDRGGSEQYF
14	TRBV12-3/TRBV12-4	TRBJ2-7	CASSSGQQTYEQYF
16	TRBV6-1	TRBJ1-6	CATTPDWSSYNSPLHF
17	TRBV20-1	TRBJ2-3	CSAESGGAGGYTDTQYF
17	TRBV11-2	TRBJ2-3	CASSPGGGGYETDTQYF
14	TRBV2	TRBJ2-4	CASRGMGAKNIQYF
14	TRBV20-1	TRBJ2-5	CSALTGYDQETQYF
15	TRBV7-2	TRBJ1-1	CASSSPGALNTEAFF
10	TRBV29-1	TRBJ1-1	CSVTGTEAFF
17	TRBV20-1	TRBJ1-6	CSVGRGQASSYNSPLHF
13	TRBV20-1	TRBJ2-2	CSAGQGSGGELFF
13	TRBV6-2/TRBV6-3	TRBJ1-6	CASKRVDGSPLHF
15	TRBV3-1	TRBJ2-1	CASSQRRLDRVGQFF
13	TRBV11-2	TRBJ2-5	CASSARSQETQYF
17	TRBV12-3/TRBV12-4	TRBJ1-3	CASSYARRQGGRNTIYF
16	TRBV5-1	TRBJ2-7	CASSLAVGSGSYEQYF
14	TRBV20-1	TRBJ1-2	CSARIGTGLAGYTF
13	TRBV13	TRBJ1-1	CASRVTGGTEAFF
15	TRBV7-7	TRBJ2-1	CASSLADSSYNEQFF
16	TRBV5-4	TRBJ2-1	CASSLEETSVYNEQFF
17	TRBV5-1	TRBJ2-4	CASSLGGEARAKNIQYF
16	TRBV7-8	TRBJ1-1	CASSLVPGGRNTEAFF
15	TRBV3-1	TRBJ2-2	CASSPRDGDTGELFF
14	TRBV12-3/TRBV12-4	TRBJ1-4	CASSFQGGNEKLFF
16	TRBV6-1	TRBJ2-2	CASSNPGGGSTGELFF
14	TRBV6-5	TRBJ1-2	CASSYGTVNYGYTF
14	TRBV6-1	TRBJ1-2	CASSESTGEGGYTF
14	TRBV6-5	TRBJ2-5	CASSYGTGPETQYF
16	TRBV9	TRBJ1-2	CASRSGLETGAFGYTF
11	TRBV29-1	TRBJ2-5	CSVGYQQTQYF
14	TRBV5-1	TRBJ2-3	CASRPTGPTDTQYF
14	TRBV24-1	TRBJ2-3	CATETSGSTDTQYF
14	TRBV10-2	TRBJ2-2	CASSELAGTGELFF
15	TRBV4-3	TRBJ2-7	CASSQDAGSAYEQYF